These 21 T cell receptor beta chains came from one sample sequenced in a study of T cell responses to AZD1222 COVID-19 vaccine. Libraries were prepared by immunoSEQ multiplex PCR; TCRdb keeps only in-frame clonotypes and omits some of them. This sample has 190,000 or so clones; 85% to 95% occur once, and the top ten carry 1%. The material was peripheral blood, obtained 28 days after the second AZD1222 dose. The origin of the receptors is an adult who received the AZD1222 COVID-19 vaccine.

Comment on this clone: Other DNA sequences in this specimen translate into the identical CDR3. The J gene is TRBJ1-2, the V gene TRBV27; D is uncertain. CDR1 is MNHEY and CDR2 is SMNVEV in the germline V gene (reference sequence). There are 13 residues in the CDR3. With 0 bases removed from V and 4 bases from J, the gap between germline ends came to 6 bases. CDR3 bases: TGTGCCAGCAGTTTATCTGGCTCCTATGGCTACACCTTC. Protein: CASSLSGSYGYTF.

The chain is built from TRBV7-9 and TRBJ1-2, with 9 bases that match TRBD1. CDR1 SEHNR and CDR2 FQNEAQ come from the germline V gene (reference sequence). The V and J ends lost 3 bases and 5 bases, in that order; junction bases with no gene match: 13. The CDR3 runs 17 residues. The CDR3 coding sequence is TGTGCCAGCAGCTTGGGACAGGGATTATTCAGAACATATGGCTACACCTTC. It yields the protein CASSLGQGLFRTYGYTF. The variable domain in full, completed from reference TRBV7-9 and TRBJ1-2, reads DTGVSQNPRHKITKRGQNVTFRCDPISEHNRLYWYRQTLGQGPEFLTYFQNEAQLEKSRLLSDRFSAERPKGSFSTLEIQRTEQGDSAMYLCASSLGQGLFRTYGYTFGSGTRLTVV.

The V and J genes are TRBV7-2 and TRBJ2-7; D is unclear. The length of the CDR3 is 14 residues. The germline V gene encodes CDR1 SGHTA and CDR2 FQGNSA. Trimming took 0 bases from V and 4 from J, leaving 10 bases between them. CDR3: CASSLAGMEYEQYF. The CDR3 DNA reads TGTGCCAGCAGCTTAGCTGGAATGGAGTACGAGCAGTACTTC.

V usage is TRBV25-1 and J usage is TRBJ2-1; 9 nucleotides align to TRBD1. Per the germline V gene, CDR1 is MGHDK and CDR2 is SYGVNS. The trim removed 5 bases at V and 8 bases at J, leaving 4 bases unmatched. The CDR3 runs 13 residues. The CDR3: CASSRQGGDEQFF. The CDR3 nucleotides are TGTGCCAGCAGTAGACAGGGGGGCGATGAGCAGTTCTTC. The full variable domain, with the rest looked up from reference TRBV25-1 and TRBJ2-1, is EADIYQTPRYLVIGTGKKITLECSQTMGHDKMYWYQQDPGMELHLIHYSYGVNSTEKGDLSSESTVSRIRTEHFPLTLESARPSHTSQYLCASSRQGGDEQFFGPGTRLTVL.

This clone has just one count. This chain connects TRBV3-1 (or the pseudogene TRBV3-2) to TRBJ1-3; D perhaps matches TRBD1 (6 bases). Germline V gene data show CDR1 as LGHDT and CDR2 as YNNKEL (reference sequence). Trimming stripped 0 bases from V and 1 base from J, with 13 bases between. CDR3 length equals 17 residues. The CDR3 sequence: CASSQDGGSLSGNTIYF. The CDR3 nucleotides read TGTGCCAGCAGCCAAGATGGGGGCAGCCTTTCTGGAAACACCATATATTTT.

J is TRBJ1-2 and V is TRBV3-1 (or the pseudogene TRBV3-2); 8 nucleotides line up with TRBD1. The CDR3 totals 15 residues. J lost 4 bases, V lost 9 bases, and 13 bases had no gene match. Germline CDR1 reads LGHDT; CDR2 reads YNNKEL (reference sequence). DNA for the CDR3: TGTGCCAGTGCAGACCCCGGGACAGGAATCTATGGCTACACCTTC. It yields the protein CASADPGTGIYGYTF.

The V gene is TRBV11-3, the J gene TRBJ2-1; D may correspond to TRBD1 or TRBD2 (6 bases each). This CDR3 region has 14 residues. Germline loops: CDR1 SGHNT, CDR2 YENEEA. Trimming pared 3 bases from V and 7 bases from J, leaving 13 bases between. The CDR3 reads CASSLGGQGNEQFF. CDR3 sequence (DNA): TGTGCCAGCAGCTTGGGGGGCCAAGGTAATGAGCAGTTCTTC.

This clone was recorded once. This chain links TRBV10-3 with TRBJ2-3, with D hard to call. CDR3 length: 12 amino acids. Trimming removed 4 bases from V and 6 bases from J, with 8 bases in between. The V gene's germline CDR1 is ENHRY and CDR2 SYGVKD. The CDR3 sequence: CAISVLRDTQYF. The CDR3 DNA is TGTGCCATCAGTGTGCTCAGGGATACGCAGTATTTT.

The chain recombines TRBV4-1 with TRBJ1-1; 7 bases line up with TRBD1. The V segment lost 4 bases and the J segment 5 bases; nucleotides outside the gene matches: 7. Germline CDR1 MGHRA, CDR2 YSYEKL. The CDR3 runs to 14 residues. CDR3 sequence: CASSPPRGDTEAFF. CDR3 DNA: TGCGCCAGCAGCCCCCCCAGGGGGGATACTGAAGCTTTCTTT.

V gene TRBV15 combines with J gene TRBJ2-3; TRBD1 agrees at 7 bases. CDR1 LNHNV and CDR2 YYDKDF come from the germline V gene (reference sequence). This CDR3 contains 15 residues. With 2 bases clipped from V and 2 bases from J, the junction kept 4 bases outside the gene matches. The CDR3 nucleotides are TGTGCCACCAGCAGACAGGGGGTCCCCACAGATACGCAGTATTTT. It is translated as CATSRQGVPTDTQYF.

The chain is built from TRBV11-3 and TRBJ2-2; 7 positions agree with TRBD1. V trimming: 3 bases; J trimming: 5 bases; junction bases outside the gene matches: 12. Germline CDR1 SGHNT, CDR2 YENEEA. This CDR3 is built from 17 residues. The CDR3 DNA reads TGTGCCAGCAGCTTTTCGGGGACAGCCATGGGAACCGGGGAGCTGTTTTTT. As protein: CASSFSGTAMGTGELFF.

The chain uses TRBV19 and TRBJ1-2; D call uncertain. Germline V gene lookup returns CDR1 LNHDA and CDR2 SQIVND (reference sequence). The CDR3 runs to 13 residues. With 8 bases removed from V and 4 bases from J, the gap between germline ends came to 14 bases. CDR3 residues: CASRAQRFYGYTF. The CDR3 DNA reads TGTGCCAGTCGGGCCCAAAGGTTCTATGGCTACACCTTC.

The genes are TRBV13 and TRBJ2-7; D might be TRBD1 (6 bases). This CDR3 region has 16 residues. CDR1 and CDR2 from the germline V gene are PRHDT and FYEKMQ (reference sequence). Trimming stripped 1 base from V and 4 bases from J, with 17 bases between. The CDR3 loop reads CASSLVSGTKNYEQYF. The CDR3 bases are TGTGCCAGCAGCTTAGTTTCTGGGACAAAGAATTACGAGCAGTACTTC.

This chain links TRBV5-1 with TRBJ1-3; 10 bases fit TRBD1. V dropped 3 bases and J dropped 2; count of bases not matched to a gene: 8. From germline, CDR1 is SGHRS and CDR2 YFSETQ. The CDR3 spans 17 residues. CDR3 coding DNA: TGCGCCAGCAGCTCTTCGGGACAGGGGAAGCCTGGAAACACCATATATTTT. As protein: CASSSSGQGKPGNTIYF.

This chain joins TRBV7-9 and TRBJ1-4; D ambiguous. Trimming left V 1 base short and J 11 bases short, with 11 bases between. The CDR3 is made up of 13 amino acids. The germline gives CDR1 SEHNR, CDR2 FQNEAQ (reference sequence). The CDR3 nucleotides are TGTGCCAGCAGCTTAGGGACGGAACCGAAACTGTTTTTT. Translation: CASSLGTEPKLFF. The complete variable domain, with remaining parts taken from reference TRBV7-9 and TRBJ1-4, reads DTGVSQNPRHKITKRGQNVTFRCDPISEHNRLYWYRQTLGQGPEFLTYFQNEAQLEKSRLLSDRFSAERPKGSFSTLEIQRTEQGDSAMYLCASSLGTEPKLFFGSGTQLSVL.

The gene calls are TRBV27 and TRBJ1-6; 8 positions agree with TRBD1. The CDR3 has 15 residues. From germline, CDR1 is MNHEY and CDR2 SMNVEV (reference sequence). V lost 6 bases, J lost 9 bases, and 10 bases stayed unmatched. CDR3 coding DNA: TGTGCCAGCAGCCTGACTACAGGGGGAGTTTCACCCCTCCACTTT. This encodes CASSLTTGGVSPLHF.

The chain carries TRBV28 and TRBJ2-7, with 8 nucleotides matching TRBD1. With 9 bases clipped from V and 4 bases from J, the junction kept 8 bases outside the gene matches. There are 13 residues in the CDR3. Germline V CDR1 and CDR2: MDHEN, SYDVKM. The CDR3 sequence: CASHRDRLYEQYF. The CDR3 region has the DNA TGTGCCAGTCACCGGGACAGGCTTTACGAGCAGTACTTC.

This rearrangement joins TRBV19 to TRBJ2-7; 8 bases fit TRBD1. V was pared by 5 bases and J by 3 bases, with 6 bases of the junction left unmatched. The CDR3 runs 14 residues. Germline V lookup: CDR1 LNHDA, CDR2 SQIVND (reference sequence). In nucleotides, the CDR3 is TGTGCCAGTAGTGCTTTACAGGGGGGCTACGAGCAGTACTTC. It is translated as CASSALQGGYEQYF.

This chain connects TRBV7-9 to TRBJ1-1; D ambiguous. The CDR3 consists of 13 residues. V shed 1 base and J shed 3 bases, with 6 bases lying between them. Germline V gene data show CDR1 as SEHNR and CDR2 as FQNEAQ (reference sequence). CDR3 nucleotide sequence: TGTGCCAGCAGCTTAGTGATGGACACTGAAGCTTTCTTT. As protein: CASSLVMDTEAFF.

The gene calls are TRBV7-8 and TRBJ1-2; the D gene is possibly TRBD1 (5 bases). The CDR3 consists of 15 residues. CDR1 and CDR2 from the germline V gene are SGHVS and FQNEAQ. Trimming stripped 5 bases from V and 1 base from J, with 14 bases between. The DNA for the CDR3 is TGTGCCAGCAGCCCCAACCCGGGGCTTAACTATGGCTACACCTTC. This sequence encodes CASSPNPGLNYGYTF.

DNA for the CDR3: TGTGCCAGCAGTGAATCTGGAAACACCATATATTTT. Translation gives CASSESGNTIYF. The chain uses TRBV6-1 and TRBJ1-3, with D hard to call. Trimming left V 2 bases short and J 1 base short, with 0 bases between. CDR3 size: 12 residues. Germline V gene data show CDR1 as MNHNS and CDR2 as SASEGT.